This T cell receptor (beta chain) was observed in a study of T cells in Graves' hyperthyroidism and ophthalmopathy. Study-wide points: Ophthalmopathy onset followed model prediction by a median about seven months.

This clonotype was seen at least ten times. Its target is not known. Germline-derived CDR1 and CDR2 are SNHLY and FYNNEI. There are 13 residues in the CDR3. V lost 6 bases to trimming and J lost 0 bases, with 9 bases between them. Regions amplified from RNA transcripts were the TCR beta CDR3 regions. TCR CDR3 regions were first amplified by RT-PCR with HTBI primers. MiXCR, applied by TCRdb to the multiplex PCR reads, yields one record per CDR3 protein. The data show around 380,000 distinct CDR3 sequences, approximately 13% seen once. Sequencing input: blood. The chain recombines TRBV2 with TRBJ2-7; D perhaps matches TRBD1 (5 bases). The receptor was derived from a man aged 30-40 years with Graves' hyperthyroidism that later progressed to Graves' ophthalmopathy. The CDR3 spells CASRTESSYEQYF. The CDR3 DNA reads TGTGCCAGCAGGACAGAAAGCTCCTACGAGCAGTACTTC.